This TCR beta chain was retrieved from a study of post-analysis software for immune sequencing data. Study-level results: Five or six TRBV segments, TRBV5-6, TRBV5-1 and TRBV20-1 among them, were found more frequent in patients than controls.

This clonotype was detected many times. Antigen unknown. CDR1 is DFQATT, CDR2 SNEGSKA, per germline (reference sequence). V lost 3 bases to trimming and J lost 0 bases, with 21 bases between them. The length of the CDR3 is 18 residues. The TCR beta cDNA libraries carried unique molecular identifiers. A single record per CDR3 protein comes from TCRdb applying MiXCR to the PCR reads. The repertoire holds a few hundred thousand distinct CDR3 sequences, less than 40% seen once, with under 5% in the top ten. This sequence was found in a girl between 10 and 17 years old with multiple sclerosis. The chain has TRBV20-1 and TRBJ1-5, with a possible D match to TRBD1 (5 bases). The sample comprised blood. This chain's CDR3 is CSASRPSQGAISNQPQHF. Written as DNA, the CDR3 is TGCAGTGCTAGCCGTCCTTCCCAGGGCGCCATTAGCAATCAGCCCCAGCATTTT.